Following are 18 T cell receptor beta chains from one sample sequenced in a study of blood T cell repertoires in COVID-19 (dated by TCRdb to the early 2020s). The library was produced with the immunoSEQ multiplex PCR assay. Not all clones reach the TCRdb copy of this immuneACCESS table, which keeps in-frame sequences only. Checked studies attribute under half of the gap to unresolved V genes and leave the rest unexplained. The sample table holds 200,000 to 300,000 clones, of which around 88% were seen once. Clones ranked in the top ten supply just under 2% of the sample. Sequencing was performed on peripheral blood. The receptors stem from a man aged 25-40 years with active or convalescent COVID-19.

The rearrangement uses TRBV7-2 and TRBJ1-2; tentatively, D is TRBD1 (5 bases). Germline V CDR1 and CDR2: SGHTA, FQGNSA. V lost 1 base to trimming and J lost 3 bases, with 12 bases between them. The CDR3 totals 15 residues. The CDR3 DNA follows: TGTGCCAGCAGCTTAGGAGACAGCTTTTACTATGGCTACACCTTC. It specifies CASSLGDSFYYGYTF.

This chain joins TRBV2 and TRBJ1-4; D perhaps matches TRBD1 (5 bases). V shed 2 bases and J shed 7 bases, with 14 bases lying between them. The CDR3 length is 15 residues. CDR1 SNHLY and CDR2 FYNNEI come from the germline V gene. CDR3 amino acids: CASSEFETDVEKLFF. CDR3 nucleotide sequence: TGTGCCAGCAGTGAATTCGAGACAGACGTTGAAAAACTGTTTTTT.

This chain uses TRBV10-2 with TRBJ1-3; 7 bases line up with TRBD1. Losses at the gene ends were 3 bases for V and 0 bases for J; bases not matched to a gene: 5. Germline V gene sequence: CDR1 WSHSY, CDR2 SAAADI. CDR3 length: 16 amino acids. The CDR3 nucleotides are TGCGCCAGCAGTGAACAGGGGAAGAGCTCTGGAAACACCATATATTTT. Amino acid sequence: CASSEQGKSSGNTIYF.

This clone has a handful of counts. V gene TRBV5-8 combines with J gene TRBJ1-5; D gene unclear. Germline V gene lookup returns CDR1 SGHTS and CDR2 YDEGEE. The V and J ends lost 0 bases and 4 bases respectively, with 17 bases between them. The CDR3 loop spans 17 amino acids. The CDR3 sequence is CASSLGSTDRTNQPQHF. The CDR3 DNA is TGTGCCAGCAGCTTGGGTTCAACAGACCGTACAAATCAGCCCCAGCATTTT.

V usage is TRBV13 and J usage is TRBJ1-2, with 12 positions matching TRBD1. The CDR3 is made up of 15 amino acids. Per the germline V gene, CDR1 is PRHDT and CDR2 is FYEKMQ (reference sequence). V lost 4 bases, J lost 6 bases, and 6 bases stayed unmatched. CDR3 sequence (DNA): TGTGCCAGCAGCTGGTCCGGGACAGGGGGCCATGGCTACACCTTC. Translated: CASSWSGTGGHGYTF.

Ten or more counts support this clone. The genes are TRBV6-1 and TRBJ1-4; D is uncertain. The ends were cut back, 2 bases at V and 12 bases at J, with 16 bases in the middle. The germline V gene has CDR1 MNHNS and CDR2 SASEGT. This CDR3 spans 14 amino acids. CDR3 residues: CASSEPTLRRELFF. As DNA, the CDR3 is TGTGCCAGCAGTGAACCAACCCTCCGTCGGGAACTGTTTTTT.

This chain connects TRBV6-4 to TRBJ2-1; the match to TRBD2 covers 7 bases. This CDR3 is 14 amino acids long. CDR1 and CDR2 (germline): MRHNA, SNTAGT. V gave up 3 bases and J gave up 5 bases; unmatched junction bases: 4. The CDR3 bases are TGTGCCAGCAGTGAGGGGGGGATCAACAATGAGCAGTTCTTC. Residues: CASSEGGINNEQFF.

The chain is built from TRBV5-4 and TRBJ1-3; D may be TRBD1 (5 bases). CDR1 and CDR2 (germline): SGHNT, YYREEE (reference sequence). V was trimmed by 0 bases and J by 3 bases, leaving 10 bases between them. There are 15 residues in the CDR3. This chain's CDR3 is CASSLANGGGNTIYF. As DNA, the CDR3 is TGTGCCAGCAGCTTGGCCAACGGGGGTGGAAACACCATATATTTT.

The chain is built from TRBV7-2 and TRBJ2-5; TRBD2 aligns across 7 bases. V was pared by 0 bases and J by 2 bases, with 0 bases of the junction left unmatched. CDR1 and CDR2 from the germline V gene are SGHTA and FQGNSA. The CDR3 covers 14 residues. The CDR3 DNA is TGTGCCAGCAGCTTAGCGGGGGGGCAAGAGACCCAGTACTTC. It encodes CASSLAGGQETQYF.

The genes are TRBV6-5 and TRBJ2-7; 8 nucleotides align to TRBD2. V lost 5 bases to trimming and J lost 0 bases; unmatched junction nucleotides: 3. CDR3 length: 14 residues. Germline CDR1 MNHEY, CDR2 SVGAGI. The CDR3 DNA sequence: TGTGCCAGCAGTAACGGGGGGGACTCCTACGAGCAGTACTTC. Its translation is CASSNGGDSYEQYF.

V is TRBV27 and J is TRBJ2-1, with TRBD1 matching over 9 bases. CDR3 length equals 15 residues. From germline, CDR1 is MNHEY and CDR2 SMNVEV (reference sequence). With 2 bases clipped from V and 3 bases from J, the junction kept 2 bases outside the gene matches. The CDR3 protein is CASSLGQGFYNEQFF. For the CDR3, the DNA is TGTGCCAGCAGTTTAGGACAGGGGTTCTACAATGAGCAGTTCTTC.

The chain carries TRBV6-1 and TRBJ1-2; no clear D gene. Looked up from germline, CDR1 is MNHNS and CDR2 is SASEGT. CDR3 length: 15 amino acids. V gave up 2 bases and J gave up 5 bases, with 15 bases separating them. CDR3 loop: CASSESRSPGYGYTF. In nucleotides, the CDR3 is TGTGCCAGCAGTGAATCTCGGTCCCCAGGTTATGGCTACACCTTC.

The V call is TRBV7-2, the J call TRBJ2-6, with TRBD1 matching over 7 bases. CDR1 and CDR2 from the germline V gene are SGHTA and FQGNSA. Germline trimming cut 8 bases from V and 2 bases from J; bases unmatched to any gene: 9. CDR3 length: 16 residues. CDR3 sequence (DNA): TGTGCCAGCTACTACTTAGGGGGCGCTGGGGCCAACGTCCTGACTTTC. Encoded protein: CASYYLGGAGANVLTF.

The V gene is TRBV11-3, the J gene TRBJ2-7; D unclear. The ends were cut back, 1 base at V and 3 bases at J, with 13 bases in the middle. Germline lookup yields CDR1 SGHNT and CDR2 YENEEA. The CDR3 runs to 15 residues. The CDR3 here is CASSLGGKPYYEQYF. CDR3 bases: TGTGCCAGCAGCTTAGGAGGCAAGCCCTACTACGAGCAGTACTTC. The full variable domain, in which reference TRBV11-3 and TRBJ2-7 provide the parts outside the CDR3, is EAGVVQSPRYKIIEKKQPVAFWCNPISGHNTLYWYLQNLGQGPELLIRYENEEAVDDSQLPKDRFSAERLKGVDSTLKIQPAELGDSAVYLCASSLGGKPYYEQYFGPGTRLTVT.

The gene calls are TRBV2 and TRBJ2-5, with 7 bases matching TRBD2. The CDR3 consists of 15 residues. Germline loops: CDR1 SNHLY, CDR2 FYNNEI. V lost 2 bases to trimming and J lost 2 bases; unmatched junction nucleotides: 5. The DNA of the CDR3 is TGTGCCAGCAGTGAATTGCGGGGGATACAAGAGACCCAGTACTTC. Its protein product is CASSELRGIQETQYF. Filled out from reference TRBV2 and TRBJ2-5, the complete variable domain reads EPEVTQTPSHQVTQMGQEVILRCVPISNHLYFYWYRQILGQKVEFLVSFYNNEISEKSEIFDDQFSVERPDGSNFTLKIRSTKLEDSAMYFCASSELRGIQETQYFGPGTRLLVL.

CDR3 protein: CASSLFGGDQETQYF. The CDR3 nucleotides read TGTGCCAGCAGCTTATTCGGGGGAGACCAAGAGACCCAGTACTTC. V is TRBV7-9 and J is TRBJ2-5; a weak D match, TRBD2 (6 bases). The CDR3 length is 15 residues. CDR1 is SEHNR and CDR2 is FQNEAQ in the germline V gene (reference sequence). V was clipped by 2 bases and J by 0 bases, with 10 bases between them.

The chain combines TRBV30 with TRBJ1-6, with D tentatively TRBD1 (6 bases). V was clipped by 4 bases and J by 7 bases, with 11 bases between them. The CDR3 runs to 13 residues. The germline gives CDR1 GTSNPN, CDR2 SVGIG (reference sequence). The CDR3 is CAWNAGTNSPLHF. CDR3 DNA: TGTGCCTGGAACGCAGGGACAAATTCACCCCTCCACTTT.

The chain couples TRBV4-3 to TRBJ2-3, with TRBD1 as a possible D gene (6 bases). With 3 bases removed from V and 2 bases from J, the gap between germline ends came to 9 bases. Germline CDR1 and CDR2: LGHNA and YSLEER. CDR3 size: 14 residues. The CDR3 here is CASSQRTDTDTQYF. The CDR3 nucleotides are TGCGCCAGCAGCCAGCGGACAGACACAGATACGCAGTATTTT.